Shown below are 2 T cell receptor beta chains from a single sample sequenced in a study of chemoradiotherapy in HPV16-positive cancers. Here immunoSEQ multiplex PCR was the method, and the copy in TCRdb shows in-frame clones only, minus some. The sample yields 7,500 to 10,000 clones, around 90% seen once. The starting material was blood, obtained from a patient who underwent chemoradiotherapy. The receptors stem from a human donor with HPV-associated anogenital cancer.

The chain has TRBV6-1 and TRBJ2-1; 7 bases map to TRBD2. CDR1 MNHNS and CDR2 SASEGT come from the germline V gene. This CDR3 contains 15 residues. V dropped 3 bases and J dropped 14; count of bases not matched to a gene: 16. The CDR3 DNA sequence: TGTGCCAGCAGTGATTTCGTGGGAGGACTAGTGTCGGAGTTCTTC. Amino acid sequence: CASSDFVGGLVSEFF.

The CDR3, as DNA: TGTGCCAGTAGTATCCCTCCCCCACTAGCGGGGCCCCCCTACGAGCAGTACTTC. Residues: CASSIPPPLAGPPYEQYF. The chain links TRBV19 to TRBJ2-7; 10 bases match TRBD2. With 3 bases clipped from V and 2 bases from J, the junction kept 13 bases outside the gene matches. The germline V gene has CDR1 LNHDA and CDR2 SQIVND (reference sequence). CDR3 size: 18 residues. The full variable domain, with the rest looked up from reference TRBV19 and TRBJ2-7, is DGGITQSPKYLFRKEGQNVTLSCEQNLNHDAMYWYRQDPGQGLRLIYYSQIVNDFQKGDIAEGYSVSREKKESFPLTVTSAQKNPTAFYLCASSIPPPLAGPPYEQYFGPGTRLTVT.